This T cell receptor beta chain was sequenced in a study of OX40 agonist ivuxolimab in advanced cancers. The overall study: Antecedent anti-PD-1, anti-PD-L1 or anti-CTLA-4 therapy was permissible, with over 35% having received some. Whole-study findings and limits: In the 0.1 to 3.0 mg/kg range, CD4+ and CD8+ blood T cells had expanded clonally by week 6.

Generated by immunoSEQ multiplex PCR, the TCRdb table keeps only in-frame clones and is missing some. The sample comprises tens of thousands of clones, over 75% of which are singletons, and less than 50% rests with the top ten. This clone occurred a few times. Its antigen remains unknown. The sample consisted of CD4+ or CD8+ T cells sorted from blood, taken in a trial of the OX40 agonist ivuxolimab. The clonotype was recovered from an adult with an advanced solid tumor such as melanoma, head and neck, liver or kidney cancer.

Here the CDR3 reads CASSPYSNQPQHF. CDR3 DNA sequence: TGTGCCAGCAGCCCCTATAGCAATCAGCCCCAGCATTTT. The chain joins TRBV6-5 to TRBJ1-5; no clear D gene. Between the trimmed V and J ends, which lost 6 bases and 0 bases, there was a span of 6 bases. The CDR3 spans 13 residues. Germline V gene data show CDR1 as MNHEY and CDR2 as SVGAGI.